This entry lists 8 T cell receptor beta chains sequenced from one sample in a study of blood T cell repertoires in COVID-19. Assay used: immunoSEQ multiplex PCR; TCRdb lists only in-frame clones, some missing. The sample holds over 25,000 clones, 87% seen once. Material for sequencing was peripheral blood. The receptor source for this set is a human donor in a cohort sampled during active COVID-19. The donor label of this sample is uncertain.

The V call is TRBV11-2, the J call TRBJ2-3, with 8 bases aligning to TRBD1. V lost 3 bases to trimming and J lost 4 bases; unmatched junction nucleotides: 3. CDR1 is SGHAT, CDR2 FQNNGV, per germline. CDR3 length: 14 residues. The DNA for the CDR3 is TGTGCCAGCAGCTTTGACAGGGGCGCAGATACGCAGTATTTT. This encodes CASSFDRGADTQYF. The full variable domain, with the rest looked up from reference TRBV11-2 and TRBJ2-3, is EAGVAQSPRYKIIEKRQSVAFWCNPISGHATLYWYQQILGQGPKLLIQFQNNGVVDDSQLPKDRFSAERLKGVDSTLKIQPAKLEDSAVYLCASSFDRGADTQYFGPGTRLTVL.

This clone appeared once. The CDR3 nucleotides are TGTGCCAGCAGGCCCTCGTACAGGGGTGGAGAGACCCAGTACTTC. It codes for CASRPSYRGGETQYF. V usage is TRBV6-5 and J usage is TRBJ2-5; 7 bases map to TRBD1. The V segment lost 6 bases and the J segment 4 bases; nucleotides outside the gene matches: 11. Per germline, CDR1 MNHEY and CDR2 SVGAGI. CDR3 length: 15 amino acids.

The CDR3, as DNA: TGTGCCAGCGCATATAGCGGGTCGTACGAGCAGTACTTC. The encoded protein is CASAYSGSYEQYF. The J gene is TRBJ2-7, the V gene TRBV12-3 or TRBV12-4, with 7 bases aligning to TRBD2. This CDR3 region has 13 residues. V shed 8 bases and J 4 bases; nucleotides not matched to a gene: 8.

This clone appeared once. CDR3 nucleotides: TGTGCCAGCAGCTTGGCCGCGGGGGAAGAGACCCAGTACTTC. This sequence encodes CASSLAAGEETQYF. The rearrangement links TRBV5-5 to TRBJ2-5, with 7 bases identical to TRBD2. V gave up 0 bases and J gave up 3 bases; unmatched junction bases: 2. CDR1 is SGHKS and CDR2 is YYEKEE in the germline V gene (reference sequence). This CDR3 is 14 amino acids long.

The chain carries TRBV11-1 and TRBJ2-5; possibly TRBD2 for D (6 bases). V lost 3 bases and J 5 bases, leaving 13 bases between the germline ends. This CDR3 region has 14 residues. Per the germline V gene, CDR1 is SGHAT and CDR2 is FQDESV (reference sequence). For the CDR3, the DNA is TGTGCCAGCAGCTTCGGGGGTAACGCGGAGACCCAGTACTTC. Residues: CASSFGGNAETQYF.

The chain has TRBV5-4 and TRBJ2-1, with a weak D call TRBD2 (5 bases). With 0 bases removed from V and 5 bases from J, the gap between germline ends came to 6 bases. The CDR3 covers 13 residues. The germline CDR1 and CDR2 sequences are SGHNT and YYREEE (reference sequence). This chain's CDR3 is CASSLGLHNEQFF. CDR3 nucleotides: TGTGCCAGCAGCTTGGGACTACACAATGAGCAGTTCTTC.

V usage is TRBV5-1 and J usage is TRBJ2-1; D ambiguous. This CDR3 contains 15 residues. Germline CDR1 SGHRS, CDR2 YFSETQ. V was cut by 5 bases and J by 2 bases, with 14 bases left in between. The CDR3 here is CASSAEPDAYNEQFF. DNA for the CDR3: TGCGCCAGCAGTGCCGAGCCCGATGCCTACAATGAGCAGTTCTTC.

V and J are TRBV2 and TRBJ2-2; D might be TRBD2 (6 bases). The V end was cut by 7 bases, the J end by 4 bases, with 13 bases between. CDR3 size: 14 residues. Germline V gene sequence: CDR1 SNHLY, CDR2 FYNNEI. The CDR3 spells CASNRGGATGELFF. The CDR3 DNA reads as TGTGCCAGCAATCGGGGAGGAGCCACCGGGGAGCTGTTTTTT.